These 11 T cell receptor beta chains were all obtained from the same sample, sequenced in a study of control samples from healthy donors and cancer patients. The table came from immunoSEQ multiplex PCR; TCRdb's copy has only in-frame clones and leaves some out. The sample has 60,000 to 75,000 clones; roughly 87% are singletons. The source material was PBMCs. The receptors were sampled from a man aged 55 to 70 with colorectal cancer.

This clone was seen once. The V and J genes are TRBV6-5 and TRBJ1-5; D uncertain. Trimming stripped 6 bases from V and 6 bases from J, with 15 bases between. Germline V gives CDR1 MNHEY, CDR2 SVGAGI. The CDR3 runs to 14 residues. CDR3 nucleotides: TGTGCCAGCAGAATAGACCGGTTCAGTCAGCCCCAGCATTTT. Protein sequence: CASRIDRFSQPQHF.

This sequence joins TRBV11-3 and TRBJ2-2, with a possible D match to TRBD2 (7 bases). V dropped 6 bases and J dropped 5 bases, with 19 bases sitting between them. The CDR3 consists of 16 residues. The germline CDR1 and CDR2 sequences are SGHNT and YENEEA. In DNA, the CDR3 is TGTGCCAGCAGAAAGGGGGGGAACGGGGATACCGGGGAGCTGTTTTTT. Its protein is CASRKGGNGDTGELFF.

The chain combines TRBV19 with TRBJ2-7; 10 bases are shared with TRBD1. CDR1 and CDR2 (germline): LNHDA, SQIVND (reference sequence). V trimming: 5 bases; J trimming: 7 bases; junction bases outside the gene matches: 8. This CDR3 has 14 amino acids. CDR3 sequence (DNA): TGTGCCAGTAGTGCCGGGACAGGGGCCGGGGAGCAGTACTTC. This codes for CASSAGTGAGEQYF.

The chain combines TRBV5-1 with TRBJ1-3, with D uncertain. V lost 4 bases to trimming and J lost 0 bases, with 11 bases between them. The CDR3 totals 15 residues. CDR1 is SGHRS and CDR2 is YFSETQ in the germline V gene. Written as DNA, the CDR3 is TGCGCCAGCAGCCCAGAACAAGGCTCTGGAAACACCATATATTTT. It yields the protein CASSPEQGSGNTIYF.

CDR3 coding DNA: TGTGCCAGCAGCCCCGGACAAGCAACTAATGAAAAACTGTTTTTT. The encoded protein is CASSPGQATNEKLFF. The chain links TRBV6-2 or TRBV6-3 to TRBJ1-4; possible D gene TRBD1, 5 bases. The V gene's germline CDR1 is MNHEY and CDR2 SVGEGT. The CDR3 sequence is 15 residues long. Trimming cost V 6 bases and J 0 bases, with 11 bases left between them.

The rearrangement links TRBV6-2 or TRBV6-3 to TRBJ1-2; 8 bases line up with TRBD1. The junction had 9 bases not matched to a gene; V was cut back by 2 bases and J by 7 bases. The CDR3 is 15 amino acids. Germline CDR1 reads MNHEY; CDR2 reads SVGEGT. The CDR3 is CASSYADRDMTGYTF. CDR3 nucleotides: TGTGCCAGCAGTTACGCGGACAGGGATATGACTGGCTACACCTTC.

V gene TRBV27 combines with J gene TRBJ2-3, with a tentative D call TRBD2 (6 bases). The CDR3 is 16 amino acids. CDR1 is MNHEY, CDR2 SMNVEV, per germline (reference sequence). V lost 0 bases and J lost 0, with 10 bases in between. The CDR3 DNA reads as TGTGCCAGCAGTTTATCGACTGGGGGGAGCACAGATACGCAGTATTTT. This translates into CASSLSTGGSTDTQYF.

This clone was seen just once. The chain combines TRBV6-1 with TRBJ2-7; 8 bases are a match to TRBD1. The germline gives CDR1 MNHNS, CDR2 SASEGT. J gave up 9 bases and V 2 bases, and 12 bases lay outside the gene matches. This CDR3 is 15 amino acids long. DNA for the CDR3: TGTGCCAGCAGTGAAAGGGGAACAGGGGGTGGAGGGCAGTACTTC. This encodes CASSERGTGGGGQYF.

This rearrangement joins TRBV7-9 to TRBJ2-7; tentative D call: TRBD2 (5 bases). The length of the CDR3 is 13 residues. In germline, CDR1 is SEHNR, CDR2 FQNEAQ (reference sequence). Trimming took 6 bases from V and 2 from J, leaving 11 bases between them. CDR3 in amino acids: CASRDGLTYEQYF. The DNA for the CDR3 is TGTGCCAGCAGGGACGGACTTACCTACGAGCAGTACTTC.

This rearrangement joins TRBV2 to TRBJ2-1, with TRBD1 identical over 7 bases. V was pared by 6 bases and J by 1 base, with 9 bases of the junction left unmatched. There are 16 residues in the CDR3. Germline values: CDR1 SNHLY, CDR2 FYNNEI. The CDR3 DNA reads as TGTGCCAGCAGAGAATCGACAGGGACATCCTACAATGAGCAGTTCTTC. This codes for CASRESTGTSYNEQFF.

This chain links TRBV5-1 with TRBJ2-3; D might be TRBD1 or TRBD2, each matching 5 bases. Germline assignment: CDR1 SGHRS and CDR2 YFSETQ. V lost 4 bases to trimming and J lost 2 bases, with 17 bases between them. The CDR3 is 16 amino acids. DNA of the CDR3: TGCGCCAGCAGCCTGGCCGGGACCCACCACACAGATACGCAGTATTTT. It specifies CASSLAGTHHTDTQYF.